This TCR beta chain was captured in a study of graft-versus-host responses after intestinal transplantation (TCRdb year 2021). The study in broad terms: Recipients received multivisceral, liver-intestinal, or isolated intestinal transplants. Rather than going through the commercial service, samples from a few later patients were sequenced in-house on an Illumina MiSeq and processed with MiXCR. Bulk TCR-beta CDR3 sequencing was used to track graft-versus-host and host-versus-graft alloreactive T cell clones in the graft, circulation and bone marrow after intestinal transplantation. The cohort enrolled 20 to 30 intestinal transplant recipients including one retransplant, and a few patients lacking pretransplant specimens were excluded. Anti-thymocyte globulin induction was given to all recipients, followed by maintenance tacrolimus and steroids for approximately three years. A peak of at least 4% donor T cells among recipient peripheral blood mononuclear cells was the definition used for donor T cell macrochimerism. Alloreactive clones were identified by sequencing pre-transplant mixed lymphocyte reaction products and comparing these products with unstimulated pre-transplant donor and recipient T cells.

With regard to this clone: Its antigen is currently not known. The input lacks base qualities; no much larger clone sits a single base away.

Broader findings and caveats from the paper: Early after transplant, declines in HvG clones were associated with peak levels of circulating GvH clones. The conclusions were limited by the relatively low number and heterogeneity of the intestinal transplant patients. In patients with donor T cell macrochimerism, the allografts had high GvH to HvG T cell clonal ratios. GvH clones were detected in recipient bone marrow, and some appeared earlier in ileal mucosa or blood, consistent with an intestinal mucosal origin.

From the germline V gene, CDR1 is SGHTA and CDR2 is FQGNSA. V loses 4 bases of germline sequence and J loses 10 bases, and the interval between the two ends is 13 bases. CDR3 length: 13 amino acids, cysteine to phenylalanine. Only CDR3 DNA is held: 39 bases, read in frame from base 1. Library preparation was by the immunoSEQ multiplex PCR assay. Adaptive Biotechnologies carried out high-throughput TCR-beta CDR3 sequencing of genomic DNA for most patients. Concerning the study's data processing: Adaptive's ImmunoSEQ software supplied the TCR sequencing data for approximately 18 patients, while MiXCR and VDJtools were used to process three other patients. CDR3 nucleotide sequences shared between donor and recipient were removed because the origin of such sequences could not be assigned. At least 2-fold expansion over unstimulated cells and a minimum CFSE-low frequency of 0.002% (template counts) or 0.001% (read counts) were required for clones to be classified as alloreactive. Mappable clones were those detected in sequenced pre-transplant spleen, lymph node, or MLR CFSE-low populations of the donor or recipient. Cumulative frequency of alloreactive clones was calculated as a percentage of all sequences weighted by copy number. TCRdb limited this immuneACCESS table to in-frame rearrangements with V and J called. A share of clones is missing; checked studies link under half to unresolved V genes, and the rest is unexplained. V and J calls and clone size are given by that table; D and trimming were obtained from the DNA. Recorded for this sample are nearly 30,000 clones; more than 70% of them occurred a single time. The ten largest clones take up around 3.3% of the sample.

Dithiothreitol, EDTA incubations and collagenase D digestion were used to isolate intraepithelial and lamina propria lymphocytes from graft specimens. Bulk TCR-beta sequencing was performed on serial intestinal graft biopsy specimens collected as late as 600 days after transplant. The sequencing used ileum tissue, collected 98 days after intestinal transplantation. Recombination connected TRBV7-2 to TRBJ1-4; the D gene identity is not certain. The origin of this receptor is a human patient who received an intestinal transplant, so some T cells may come from the graft donor. The bases are TGTGCCAGCAGCTCCTCCTTTGGGCGAAAACTGTTTTTT. This gives the protein CASSSSFGRKLFF.